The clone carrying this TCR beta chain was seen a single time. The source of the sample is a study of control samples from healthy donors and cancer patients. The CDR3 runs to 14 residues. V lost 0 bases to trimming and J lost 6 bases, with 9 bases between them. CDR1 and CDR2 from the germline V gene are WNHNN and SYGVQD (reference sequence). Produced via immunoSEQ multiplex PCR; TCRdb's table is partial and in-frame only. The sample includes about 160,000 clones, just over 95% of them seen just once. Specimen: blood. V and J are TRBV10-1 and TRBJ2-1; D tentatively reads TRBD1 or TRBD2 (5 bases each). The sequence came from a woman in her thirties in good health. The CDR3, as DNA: TGCGCCAGCAGTGAGTCGCCAGGGAGCAATGAGCAGTTCTTC. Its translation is CASSESPGSNEQFF.